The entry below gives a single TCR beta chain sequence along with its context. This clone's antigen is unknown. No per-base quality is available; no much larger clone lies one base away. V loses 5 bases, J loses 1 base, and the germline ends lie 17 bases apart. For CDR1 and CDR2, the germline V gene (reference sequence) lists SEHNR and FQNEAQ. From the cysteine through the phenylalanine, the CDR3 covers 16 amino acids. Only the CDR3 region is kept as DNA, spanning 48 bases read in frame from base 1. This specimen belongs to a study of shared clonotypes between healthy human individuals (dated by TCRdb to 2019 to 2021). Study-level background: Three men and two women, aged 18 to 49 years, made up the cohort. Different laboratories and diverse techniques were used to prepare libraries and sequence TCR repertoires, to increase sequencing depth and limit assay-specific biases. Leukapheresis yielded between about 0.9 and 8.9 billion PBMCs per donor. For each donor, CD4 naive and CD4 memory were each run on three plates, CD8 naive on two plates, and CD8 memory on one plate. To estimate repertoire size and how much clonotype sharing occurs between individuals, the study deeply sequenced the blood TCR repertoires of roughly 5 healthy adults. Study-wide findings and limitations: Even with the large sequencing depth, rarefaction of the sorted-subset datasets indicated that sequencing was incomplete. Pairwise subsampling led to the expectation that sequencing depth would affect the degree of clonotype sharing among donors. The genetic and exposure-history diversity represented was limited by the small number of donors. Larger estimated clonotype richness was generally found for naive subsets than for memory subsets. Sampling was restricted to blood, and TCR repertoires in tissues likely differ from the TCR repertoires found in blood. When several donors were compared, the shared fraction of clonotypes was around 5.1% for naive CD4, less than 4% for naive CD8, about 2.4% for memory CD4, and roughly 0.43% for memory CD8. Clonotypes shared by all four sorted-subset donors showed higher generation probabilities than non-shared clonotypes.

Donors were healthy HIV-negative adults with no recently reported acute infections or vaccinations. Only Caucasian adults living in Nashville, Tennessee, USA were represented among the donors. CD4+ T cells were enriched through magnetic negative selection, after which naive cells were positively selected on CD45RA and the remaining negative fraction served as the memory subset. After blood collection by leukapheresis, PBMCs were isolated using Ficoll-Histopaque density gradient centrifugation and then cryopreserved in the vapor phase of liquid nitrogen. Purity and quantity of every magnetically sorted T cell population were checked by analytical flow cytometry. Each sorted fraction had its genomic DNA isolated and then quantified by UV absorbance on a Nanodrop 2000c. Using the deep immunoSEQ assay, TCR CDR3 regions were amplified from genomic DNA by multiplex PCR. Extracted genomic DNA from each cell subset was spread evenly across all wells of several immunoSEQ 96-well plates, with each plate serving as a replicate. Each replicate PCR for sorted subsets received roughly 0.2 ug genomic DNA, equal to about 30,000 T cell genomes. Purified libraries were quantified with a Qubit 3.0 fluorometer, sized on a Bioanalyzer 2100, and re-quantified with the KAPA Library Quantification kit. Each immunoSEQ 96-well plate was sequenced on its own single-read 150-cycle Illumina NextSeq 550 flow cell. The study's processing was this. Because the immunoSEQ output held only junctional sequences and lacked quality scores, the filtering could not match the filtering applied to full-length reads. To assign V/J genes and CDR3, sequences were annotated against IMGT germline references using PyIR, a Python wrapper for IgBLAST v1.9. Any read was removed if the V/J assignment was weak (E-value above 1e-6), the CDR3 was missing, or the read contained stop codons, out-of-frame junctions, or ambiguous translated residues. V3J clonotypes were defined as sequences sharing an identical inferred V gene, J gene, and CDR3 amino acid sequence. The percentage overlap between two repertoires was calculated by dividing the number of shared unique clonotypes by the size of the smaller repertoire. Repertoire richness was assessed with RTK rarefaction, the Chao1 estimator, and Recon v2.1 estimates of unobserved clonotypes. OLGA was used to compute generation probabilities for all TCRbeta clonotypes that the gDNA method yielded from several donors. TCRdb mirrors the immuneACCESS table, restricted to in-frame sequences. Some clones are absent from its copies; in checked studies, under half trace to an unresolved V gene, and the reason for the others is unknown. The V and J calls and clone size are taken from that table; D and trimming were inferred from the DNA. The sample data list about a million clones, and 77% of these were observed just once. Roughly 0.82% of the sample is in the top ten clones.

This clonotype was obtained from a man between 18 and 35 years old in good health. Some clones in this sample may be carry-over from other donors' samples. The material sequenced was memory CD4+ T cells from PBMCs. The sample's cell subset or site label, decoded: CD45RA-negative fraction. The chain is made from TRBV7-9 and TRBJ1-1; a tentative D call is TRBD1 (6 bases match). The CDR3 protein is CASSRSGQTPNTEAFF. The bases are TGTGCCAGCAGCCGCTCCGGACAGACCCCGAACACTGAAGCTTTCTTT.